A single sample gave rise to the 30 T cell receptor beta chains below, sequenced in a study of PD-1 blockade in mismatch repair-deficient tumors. The table came from immunoSEQ multiplex PCR; TCRdb's copy has only in-frame clones and leaves some out. This table has under 40,000 clones, approximately 80% appearing once. Sequences were derived from PBMCs, sampled about 38 weeks after starting pembrolizumab. Every receptor here comes from an adult with mismatch repair-deficient cancer.

V and J are TRBV5-6 and TRBJ2-1; D gene uncertain. Germline assignment: CDR1 SGHDT and CDR2 YYEEEE. Trimming took 1 base from V and 4 from J, leaving 3 bases between them. This CDR3 spans 12 amino acids. Written as DNA, the CDR3 is TGTGCCAGCAGCTTGATATACAATGAGCAGTTCTTC. Amino acid sequence: CASSLIYNEQFF.

V and J are TRBV4-2 and TRBJ2-3; weak D call: TRBD1 (5 bases). CDR1 is LGHNA, CDR2 YNFKEQ, per germline. CDR3 length: 16 amino acids. V lost 7 bases, J lost 2 bases, and 19 bases lay in between. The CDR3 protein is CASTSELSRATDTQYF. Here the CDR3 DNA reads TGTGCCAGCACTTCCGAGCTTAGCAGGGCCACAGATACGCAGTATTTT.

This clone occurred once. CDR3 loop: CASSQDRGNQETQYF. The CDR3 coding sequence is TGCGCCAGCAGCCAAGATCGAGGGAATCAAGAGACCCAGTACTTC. This sequence joins TRBV4-1 and TRBJ2-5; D possibly corresponds to TRBD2 (5 bases). From germline, CDR1 is MGHRA and CDR2 YSYEKL. The CDR3 loop spans 15 amino acids. V was shortened by 0 bases and J by 2 bases, with 10 bases between the two germline ends.

For the CDR3, the DNA is TGTGCCAGCAGTTCCTTGACAGGGTTAAGCGAGCAGTACTTC. It is translated as CASSSLTGLSEQYF. J is TRBJ2-7 and V is TRBV27, with 7 bases that match TRBD1. Germline CDR1 MNHEY, CDR2 SMNVEV (reference sequence). The V segment lost 4 bases and the J segment 6 bases; nucleotides outside the gene matches: 9. The CDR3 covers 14 residues.

The rearrangement links TRBV6-5 to TRBJ1-5, with TRBD1 as a possible D gene (5 bases). The CDR3 sequence is 13 residues long. The germline V and J ends were trimmed by 5 bases and 6 bases, with 11 bases remaining between them. Germline V CDR1 and CDR2: MNHEY, SVGAGI. The CDR3 coding sequence is TGTGCCAGCAGTCACGGGGGGAGTCAGCCCCAGCATTTT. This codes for CASSHGGSQPQHF.

V usage is TRBV25-1 and J usage is TRBJ2-7, with D possibly TRBD2 on 5 matching bases. This CDR3 is built from 13 residues. CDR1 is MGHDK and CDR2 is SYGVNS in the germline V gene. The V end was cut by 4 bases, the J end by 7 bases, with 14 bases between. Here the CDR3 DNA reads TGTGCCAGCAGTGGCCGTCTGACGGGAGAGCAGTACTTC. Translation: CASSGRLTGEQYF.

This sequence joins TRBV10-1 and TRBJ1-6; 8 bases align to TRBD1. Germline loops: CDR1 WNHNN, CDR2 SYGVQD (reference sequence). This CDR3 is built from 18 residues. V shed 1 base, J shed 0 bases, and the junction held 5 bases outside the gene matches. The CDR3 is CASSEWGTGSSYNSPLHF. The DNA for the CDR3 is TGCGCCAGCAGTGAGTGGGGGACAGGAAGCTCCTATAATTCACCCCTCCACTTT.

The rearrangement uses TRBV5-1 and TRBJ2-7; TRBD2 matches at 7 bases. The CDR3 is made up of 16 amino acids. V was pared by 5 bases and J by 0 bases, with 11 bases of the junction left unmatched. The germline V gene has CDR1 SGHRS and CDR2 YFSETQ. This CDR3 reads CASRRAPGGVSYEQYF. The DNA of the CDR3 is TGCGCCAGCAGGAGGGCCCCGGGAGGCGTCTCCTACGAGCAGTACTTC.

The chain uses TRBV28 and TRBJ1-2; perhaps TRBD1 as D (6 bases). CDR1 is MDHEN and CDR2 is SYDVKM in the germline V gene. CDR3 length: 13 residues. The V and J ends lost 5 bases and 2 bases respectively, with 9 bases between them. The CDR3 spells CASSGDRNYGYTF. CDR3 nucleotide sequence: TGTGCCAGCAGTGGTGACAGGAACTATGGCTACACCTTC.

The V and J genes are TRBV2 and TRBJ2-1; no firm D call. CDR3 length: 16 residues. V lost 5 bases, J lost 1 base, and 15 bases lay in between. Germline assignment: CDR1 SNHLY and CDR2 FYNNEI. DNA for the CDR3: TGTGCCAGCAGTCAATCTAGAGCCCCTTCCTACAATGAGCAGTTCTTC. Translation: CASSQSRAPSYNEQFF.

The chain employs TRBV7-9 and TRBJ2-3; possibly TRBD1 for D (5 bases). The CDR3 length is 15 residues. CDR1 SEHNR and CDR2 FQNEAQ come from the germline V gene (reference sequence). V gave up 4 bases and J gave up 3 bases, with 14 bases separating them. The CDR3 DNA follows: TGTGCCAGCAGCTCGTATACAGGCGTAACAGATACGCAGTATTTT. Translation: CASSSYTGVTDTQYF.

The rearrangement links TRBV15 to TRBJ2-7, with a possible D match to TRBD2 (6 bases). There are 13 residues in the CDR3. The germline V gene encodes CDR1 LNHNV and CDR2 YYDKDF (reference sequence). Deletions cut 1 base from V and 9 bases from J, with 13 bases between. The CDR3 bases are TGTGCCACCAGCAGAGCCTTAGGGGAGGTGCAGTACTTC. This encodes CATSRALGEVQYF.

This clone occurred once. This chain links TRBV10-3 with TRBJ2-3; 7 positions match TRBD2. V trimming: 9 bases; J trimming: 2 bases; junction bases outside the gene matches: 5. CDR3 length equals 13 residues. The V gene's germline CDR1 is ENHRY and CDR2 SYGVKD. CDR3 loop: CAIKAGTTDTQYF. As DNA, the CDR3 is TGTGCCATAAAAGCGGGAACCACAGATACGCAGTATTTT.

The rearrangement joins TRBV9 to TRBJ2-5; TRBD1 matches 10 bases. CDR1 is SGDLS, CDR2 YYNGEE, per germline. CDR3 length: 14 residues. V shed 4 bases, J shed 1 base, and the junction held 1 base outside the gene matches. The CDR3 DNA reads TGTGCCAGCAGCCGGACAGGGGGCCAAGAGACCCAGTACTTC. It codes for CASSRTGGQETQYF.

This sequence joins TRBV2 and TRBJ2-2; 9 bases are shared with TRBD1. CDR1 and CDR2 from the germline V gene are SNHLY and FYNNEI. V shed 4 bases and J 8 bases; nucleotides not matched to a gene: 11. The CDR3 runs 16 residues. CDR3 sequence reads: CASSALQGAIYGELFF. CDR3 bases: TGTGCCAGCAGTGCTTTACAGGGGGCGATCTATGGGGAGCTGTTTTTT.

This clone has only a few counts. The CDR3 bases are TGTGCCACCAAGCGGGGGGATATGAACACTGAAGCTTTCTTT. Translating it yields CATKRGDMNTEAFF. The chain employs TRBV27 and TRBJ1-1, with a possible D match to TRBD1 (5 bases). CDR3 length equals 14 residues. Deletions cut 10 bases from V and 0 bases from J, with 15 bases between. Germline-derived CDR1 and CDR2 are MNHEY and SMNVEV (reference sequence).

The V call is TRBV7-2, the J call TRBJ2-3; D might be TRBD2 (5 bases). With 1 base removed from V and 1 base from J, the gap between germline ends came to 9 bases. CDR1 is SGHTA and CDR2 is FQGNSA in the germline V gene. The length of the CDR3 is 15 residues. The CDR3 DNA is TGTGCCAGCAGCTTAGATCCAGCGGGCACAGATACGCAGTATTTT. Its protein is CASSLDPAGTDTQYF.

The V gene is TRBV6-6, the J gene TRBJ1-5; D possibly corresponds to TRBD1 (6 bases). Germline V CDR1 and CDR2: MNHNY, SVGAGI (reference sequence). The CDR3 covers 12 residues. V lost 6 bases, J lost 5 bases, and 8 bases lay in between. The CDR3 coding sequence is TGTGCCAGCAGGGCAGGGGATCAGCCCCAGCATTTT. Protein: CASRAGDQPQHF.

The chain is built from TRBV5-6 and TRBJ1-1; tentatively, D is TRBD1 (5 bases). Between the trimmed V and J ends, which lost 0 bases and 0 bases, there was a span of 15 bases. This CDR3 is built from 17 residues. Germline CDR1 is SGHDT and CDR2 is YYEEEE. In DNA form, the CDR3 reads TGTGCCAGCAGCTTGGGTACAGGAGGGACCATGAACACTGAAGCTTTCTTT. Protein: CASSLGTGGTMNTEAFF.

The V and J genes are TRBV7-9 and TRBJ1-1; unclear D gene. Deletions cut 5 bases from V and 8 bases from J, with 9 bases between. The length of the CDR3 is 11 residues. Per germline, CDR1 SEHNR and CDR2 FQNEAQ (reference sequence). CDR3 loop: CASSLTQEAFF. In DNA form, the CDR3 reads TGTGCCAGCAGCCTTACTCAAGAAGCTTTCTTT.

The chain combines TRBV28 with TRBJ2-1; TRBD1 might be the D (7 bases). V lost 6 bases to trimming and J lost 9 bases, with 24 bases between them. From germline, CDR1 is MDHEN and CDR2 SYDVKM. The CDR3 is 16 amino acids. As DNA, the CDR3 is TGTGCCAGCAGCCTATCATCCACGGTGCAGGGGGGTGAGCAGTTCTTC. Translating it yields CASSLSSTVQGGEQFF. Full variable domain (rest looked up from reference TRBV28 and TRBJ2-1): DVKVTQSSRYLVKRTGEKVFLECVQDMDHENMFWYRQDPGLGLRLIYFSYDVKMKEKGDIPEGYSVSREKKERFSLILESASTNQTSMYLCASSLSSTVQGGEQFFGPGTRLTVL.

The chain carries TRBV9 and TRBJ2-4; 16 bases are shared with TRBD2. V lost 0 bases to trimming and J lost 2 bases; unmatched junction nucleotides: 2. CDR3 length equals 18 residues. From germline, CDR1 is SGDLS and CDR2 YYNGEE. The CDR3 here is CASSVEGLAGGTKNIQYF. CDR3 coding DNA: TGTGCCAGCAGCGTAGAGGGACTAGCGGGAGGGACCAAAAACATTCAGTACTTC.

The rearrangement joins TRBV6-5 to TRBJ2-1; maybe TRBD1 (5 bases). Germline lookup yields CDR1 MNHEY and CDR2 SVGAGI. CDR3 length equals 14 residues. V was pared by 1 base and J by 7 bases, with 11 bases between. The CDR3 nucleotides read TGTGCCAGCAGTTACTTGACAGCCGATAATGAGCAGTTCTTC. This translates into CASSYLTADNEQFF.

The V gene is TRBV2, the J gene TRBJ1-4; TRBD1 matches at 10 bases. The V segment lost 8 bases and the J segment 8 bases; nucleotides outside the gene matches: 8. Per the germline V gene, CDR1 is SNHLY and CDR2 is FYNNEI. The CDR3 has 14 amino acids. The DNA for the CDR3 is TGTGCCAGCTCAAGGACAGGGGGATTGGAAAAACTGTTTTTT. This codes for CASSRTGGLEKLFF. The full variable domain, completed using reference TRBV2 and TRBJ1-4, is EPEVTQTPSHQVTQMGQEVILRCVPISNHLYFYWYRQILGQKVEFLVSFYNNEISEKSEIFDDQFSVERPDGSNFTLKIRSTKLEDSAMYFCASSRTGGLEKLFFGSGTQLSVL.

The J gene is TRBJ2-5, the V gene TRBV4-2; the D is unclear. V was trimmed by 4 bases and J by 4 bases, leaving 13 bases between them. Germline V lookup: CDR1 LGHNA, CDR2 YNFKEQ. The CDR3 is 14 residues long. The CDR3 protein is CASSPGTSIETQYF. In DNA form, the CDR3 reads TGTGCCAGCAGCCCAGGAACGTCCATAGAGACCCAGTACTTC.

The chain is built from TRBV6-5 and TRBJ1-1; D is unresolved. The CDR3 extends over 13 amino acids. Trimming stripped 4 bases from V and 4 bases from J, with 10 bases between. Germline loops: CDR1 MNHEY, CDR2 SVGAGI. Written as DNA, the CDR3 is TGTGCCAGCAGTTTACTAGGGAGCACTGAAGCTTTCTTT. Translating it yields CASSLLGSTEAFF.

This rearrangement joins TRBV7-3 to TRBJ2-1; the match to TRBD1 covers 10 bases. V lost 2 bases, J lost 4 bases, and 5 bases stayed unmatched. Germline assignment: CDR1 SGHTA and CDR2 FQGTGA. The CDR3 runs to 16 residues. CDR3: CASSLPGTGVYNEQFF. DNA for the CDR3: TGTGCCAGCAGCTTACCCGGGACAGGGGTTTACAATGAGCAGTTCTTC.

The genes are TRBV2 and TRBJ2-3; D unresolved. In germline, CDR1 is SNHLY, CDR2 FYNNEI. The CDR3 sequence is 13 residues long. The V and J ends lost 7 bases and 0 bases respectively, with 8 bases between them. The CDR3 bases are TGTGCCAGCAATTCGAGGAGCACAGATACGCAGTATTTT. It codes for CASNSRSTDTQYF.

The chain combines TRBV7-9 with TRBJ2-2, with TRBD2 identical over 8 bases. The J segment lost 4 bases and the V segment lost 6 bases, leaving 4 bases of the junction unmatched. The germline V gene has CDR1 SEHNR and CDR2 FQNEAQ (reference sequence). The CDR3 runs to 14 residues. The CDR3 DNA follows: TGTGCCAGCAGTGCCAGCGGGAGCACCGGGGAGCTGTTTTTT. It codes for CASSASGSTGELFF.

The rearrangement uses TRBV9 and TRBJ2-1; perhaps TRBD2 as D (6 bases). The CDR3 sequence is 13 residues long. Trimming removed 2 bases at V and 9 bases at J, with 12 bases between. Germline V gives CDR1 SGDLS, CDR2 YYNGEE. CDR3 in DNA: TGTGCCAGCAGCGTTGGGACTGTCGGTGAGCAGTTCTTC. It encodes CASSVGTVGEQFF.